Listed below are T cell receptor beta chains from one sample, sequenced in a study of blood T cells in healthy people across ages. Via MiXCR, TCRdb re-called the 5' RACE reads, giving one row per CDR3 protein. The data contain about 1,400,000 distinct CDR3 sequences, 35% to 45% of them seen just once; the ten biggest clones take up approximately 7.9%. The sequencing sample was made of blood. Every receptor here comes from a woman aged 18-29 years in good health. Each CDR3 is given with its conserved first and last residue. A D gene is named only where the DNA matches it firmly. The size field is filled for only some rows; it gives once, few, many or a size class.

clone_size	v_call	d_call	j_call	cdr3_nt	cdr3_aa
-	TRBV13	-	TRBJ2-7	TGTGCCAGCAGCCGGATCTCCTACGAGCAGTACTTC	CASSRISYEQYF
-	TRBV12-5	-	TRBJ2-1	TGTGCTAGTGGTTTGGCCCCGACCAGTAGTGGAGGGGGCAATGAGCAGTTCTTC	CASGLAPTSSGGGNEQFF
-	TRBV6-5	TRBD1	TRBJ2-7	TGTGCCAGCAGTTCCCCCGGGACAGGGTCCTACAATGAGCAGTACTTC	CASSSPGTGSYNEQYF
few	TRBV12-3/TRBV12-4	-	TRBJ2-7	TGTGCCAGCAGAAGAACAGGGAGGCGTACCGAGCAGTACTTC	CASRRTGRRTEQYF
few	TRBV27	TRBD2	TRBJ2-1	TGTGCCAGCAGTTTCCTTAGCGGGAGTGGGTACAATGAGCAGTTCTTC	CASSFLSGSGYNEQFF
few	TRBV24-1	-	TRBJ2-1	TGTGCCACCAGTGATTTGGACGGGTACAATGAGCAGTTCTTC	CATSDLDGYNEQFF
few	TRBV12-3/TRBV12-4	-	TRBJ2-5	TGTGCCAGCAGTTTTAGACAAGGGTACCAAGAGACCCAGTACTTC	CASSFRQGYQETQYF
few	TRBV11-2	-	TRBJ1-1	TGTGCCAGCAGCAAAGGGTTTAAGAACACTGAAGCTTTCTTT	CASSKGFKNTEAFF
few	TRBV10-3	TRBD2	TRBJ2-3	TGTGCCATCAGACTTAGCGGGGAGGGTACAGATACGCAGTATTTT	CAIRLSGEGTDTQYF
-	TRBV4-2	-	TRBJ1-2	TGTGCCAGCAGCCAAGACTGGGAAAGGATGCGGAACTATGGCTACACCTTC	CASSQDWERMRNYGYTF
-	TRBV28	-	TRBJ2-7	TGTGCCAGCAGTGTAATGGGGTCCTACGAGCAGTACTTC	CASSVMGSYEQYF
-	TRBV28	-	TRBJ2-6	TGTGCCAGCACCCCCTGGGGGTCTGGGGCCAACGTCCTGACTTTC	CASTPWGSGANVLTF
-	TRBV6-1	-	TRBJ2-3	TGTGCCAGCAGTGTTGGAACAATCCTTAGCACAGATACGCAGTATTTT	CASSVGTILSTDTQYF
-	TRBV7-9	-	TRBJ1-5	TGTGCCAGCAGCCTTGGGACGTCGAAGCAGCCCCAGCATTTT	CASSLGTSKQPQHF
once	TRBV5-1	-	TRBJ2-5	TGCGCCAGCAGCCCACCGGGGACCACAGGGGAGACCCAGTACTTC	CASSPPGTTGETQYF
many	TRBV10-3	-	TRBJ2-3	TGTGCCATCAGCCCCGGGACCATTACAGATACGCAGTATTTT	CAISPGTITDTQYF
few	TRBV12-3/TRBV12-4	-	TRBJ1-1	TGTGCCAGCAGTTTCGGGCCCGTGGGGTACGCTTTCTTT	CASSFGPVGYAFF
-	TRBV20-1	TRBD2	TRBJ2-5	TGCAGTGCTAGAGAAGGGCTAGCGGGAGGGCAAGAGACCCAGTACTTC	CSAREGLAGGQETQYF
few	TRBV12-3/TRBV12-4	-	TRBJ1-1	TGTGCCAGCAATGGGGACGGAAAAGCTTTCTTT	CASNGDGKAFF
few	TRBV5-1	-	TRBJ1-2	TGCGCCAGCAGCCCAACGATAAACTATGGCTACACCTTC	CASSPTINYGYTF
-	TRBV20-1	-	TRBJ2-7	TGCAGTGCTAGAGTGGGGTACTACGAGCAGTACTTC	CSARVGYYEQYF
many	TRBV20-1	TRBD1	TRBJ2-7	TGCAGTGCTAGCTGGGACAGGGACTACGAGCAGTACTTC	CSASWDRDYEQYF
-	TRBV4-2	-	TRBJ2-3	TGTGCCAACAGCCCCACGGTGGGGAACACAGATACGCAGTATTTT	CANSPTVGNTDTQYF
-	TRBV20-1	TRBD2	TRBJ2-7	TGCAGTGCTCCCAAAAGCGGGAGCACCCACGAGCAGTACTTC	CSAPKSGSTHEQYF
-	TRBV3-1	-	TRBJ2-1	TGTGCCAGCAGCCAAGGGGGAGCGGTGCATGAGCAGTTCTTC	CASSQGGAVHEQFF
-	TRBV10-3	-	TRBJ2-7	TGTGCCATCAAGGAGGCCACGTCCTACGAGCAGTACTTC	CAIKEATSYEQYF
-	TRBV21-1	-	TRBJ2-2	TGTGCCAGCAGCAAAGCATATGGACAGGAGCCGAACACCGGGGAGCTGTTTTTT	CASSKAYGQEPNTGELFF
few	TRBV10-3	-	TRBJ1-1	TGTGCCATCAGCCCGACAGAGACCAGCTCTGAAGCTTTCTTT	CAISPTETSSEAFF
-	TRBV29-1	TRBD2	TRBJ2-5	TGCAGCGTTGGACTGGCGGGAGGGCCCCCCAGCAATGAGCAGTACTTC	CSVGLAGGPPSNEQYF
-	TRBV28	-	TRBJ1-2	TGTGCCAGCAGTGACGAGGGCGACTATGGCTACACCTTC	CASSDEGDYGYTF
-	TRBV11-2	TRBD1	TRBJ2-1	TGTGCCAGCAGCCGTGTGGGGGGGACAGGGGAGCGCAATGAGCAGTTCTTC	CASSRVGGTGERNEQFF
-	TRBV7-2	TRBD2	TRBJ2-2	TGTGCCAGCAGCTTCCCCGGGACTAGCGGTGCCTTGAACACCGGGGAGCTGTTTTTT	CASSFPGTSGALNTGELFF
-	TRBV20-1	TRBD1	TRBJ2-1	TGCAGTGCTGGCCGAGGGACAGGGGGCTCTAGTGAGCAGTTCTTC	CSAGRGTGGSSEQFF
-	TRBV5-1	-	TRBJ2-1	TGCGCCAGCACGCTCTCCCAGCTAGAGAATGAGCAGTTCTTC	CASTLSQLENEQFF
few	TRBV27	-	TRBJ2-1	TGTGCCAGCAGTTTGTTTGTTGGGGGGCGTTCCTACAATGAGCAGTTCTTC	CASSLFVGGRSYNEQFF
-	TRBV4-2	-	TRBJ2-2	TGTGCCAGCAGCCAAGAGGGGATCCTAGACGTGGGCACCCGGTTCGACACCGGGGAGCTGTTTTTT	CASSQEGILDVGTRFDTGELFF
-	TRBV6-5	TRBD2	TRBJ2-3	TGTGCCAGTCTCGGCGGGGGGGCCTTGGGTACGCAGTATTTT	CASLGGGALGTQYF
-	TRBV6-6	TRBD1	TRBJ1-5	TGTGCCAGCAGCCGGACAGGGCCTGGACAGCCCCAGCATTTT	CASSRTGPGQPQHF
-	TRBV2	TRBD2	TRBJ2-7	TGTGCCAGCAAACTAGCGGGAGGTCCTTCCTGCGAGCAGTACTTC	CASKLAGGPSCEQYF
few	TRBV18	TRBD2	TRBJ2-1	TGTGCCAGCTCACCCCGACTAGCGGGAGTGCGTTCGGAGACTAATGAGCAGTTCTTC	CASSPRLAGVRSETNEQFF
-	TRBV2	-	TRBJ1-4	TGTGCCAGCAGGGCCGGGACCGCCTGGGAACTGTTTTTT	CASRAGTAWELFF
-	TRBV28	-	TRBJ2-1	TGTGCCAGCAGTTTTGGGGGCGGCGGGGTCTCCTACAATGAGCAGTTCTTC	CASSFGGGGVSYNEQFF
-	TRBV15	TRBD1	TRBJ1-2	TGTGCCACCTTTTGGACAGGGGGTAACTATGGCTACACCTTC	CATFWTGGNYGYTF
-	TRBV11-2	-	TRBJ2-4	TGTGCCAGCTGCTTAGAGGGGTTCGCCAAAAACATTCAGTACTTC	CASCLEGFAKNIQYF
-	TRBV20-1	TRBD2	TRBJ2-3	TGCAGTGCTAGCGCCGGGCGGGAGACCACAGATACGCAGTATTTT	CSASAGRETTDTQYF
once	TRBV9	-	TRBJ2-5	TGTGCCAGCAACATTAATGGGGTACCCCAAGAGACCCAGTACTTC	CASNINGVPQETQYF
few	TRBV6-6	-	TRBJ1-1	TGTGCCAGCAGGGCGGGGGCAGAAGCTTTCTTT	CASRAGAEAFF
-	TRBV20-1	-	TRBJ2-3	TGCAGTGCCACCCCCGAGATAGCAGATACGCAGTATTTT	CSATPEIADTQYF
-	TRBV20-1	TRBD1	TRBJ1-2	TGCAGTGCTAGAGAGGCAGGGGGGAGCTATGGCTACACCTTC	CSAREAGGSYGYTF
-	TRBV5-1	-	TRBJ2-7	TGCGCCAGCAGCTCGGAGGGGTTCTACGAGCAGTACTTC	CASSSEGFYEQYF
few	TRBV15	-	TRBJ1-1	TGTGCCACCTCGACAGCCCTATACACTGAAGCTTTCTTT	CATSTALYTEAFF
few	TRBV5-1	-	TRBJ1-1	TGCGCCAGCAGCTGGGGGTCCAACACTGAAGCTTTCTTT	CASSWGSNTEAFF
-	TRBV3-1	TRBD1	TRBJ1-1	TGTGCCAGCAGCCAAAGGACAGGTTACTCGGGGACTGAAGCTTTCTTT	CASSQRTGYSGTEAFF
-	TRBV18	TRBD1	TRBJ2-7	TGTGCCAGCTCACCAGGGCAGGGGGCGGCCGAGCAGTACTTC	CASSPGQGAAEQYF